This TCR beta chain stems from a study of cytomegalovirus exposure and HLA in healthy donors. Trimming pared 3 bases from V and 6 bases from J, leaving 14 bases between. Germline V gives CDR1 SEHNR, CDR2 FQNEAQ (reference sequence). This CDR3 has 14 residues. Points on this clone: The antigen remains unidentified.

Study-wide points: For most subjects, TCR beta sequences were reported to predict HLA-A and HLA-B alleles with accuracy. A cluster of highly shared sequence variants was likely a sequencing artifact. TCR beta chains numbering about 160 were designated cytomegalovirus-associated.

PCR used 60 Vbeta primers and 13 Jbeta primers. Source study methods: An analysis performed later counted roughly 80 million unique TCR beta chains (roughly 11 million of them shared). Assay: immunoSEQ multiplex PCR; the TCRdb copy retains only in-frame clones and omits some. That table supplies the V and J calls and clone size; D and trimming were determined from the DNA. The table includes approximately 120,000 clones, over 60% detected once. This receptor was identified in a female donor in good health and CMV-seronegative. The sequenced sample was PBMCs. The chain combines TRBV7-9 with TRBJ1-2; D not resolved. The CDR3 sequence is CASSFSRREDGYTF. As DNA, the CDR3 is TGTGCCAGCAGCTTCTCGAGAAGGGAGGATGGCTACACCTTC.